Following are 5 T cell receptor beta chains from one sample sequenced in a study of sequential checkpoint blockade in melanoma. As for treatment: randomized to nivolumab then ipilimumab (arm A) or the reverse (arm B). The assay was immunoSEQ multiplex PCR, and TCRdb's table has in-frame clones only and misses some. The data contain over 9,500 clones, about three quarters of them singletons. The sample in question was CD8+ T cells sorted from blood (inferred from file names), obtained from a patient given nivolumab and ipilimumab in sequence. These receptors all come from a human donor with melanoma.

The CDR3 is CASSFGVLGTSGRAPNEQFF. In DNA form, the CDR3 reads TGTGCCAGCAGTTTCGGGGTCTTGGGGACTAGCGGGAGGGCCCCCAATGAGCAGTTCTTC. The chain recombines TRBV27 with TRBJ2-1, with 16 bases matching TRBD2. V shed 3 bases and J 6 bases; nucleotides not matched to a gene: 14. This CDR3 spans 20 amino acids. From germline, CDR1 is MNHEY and CDR2 SMNVEV (reference sequence).

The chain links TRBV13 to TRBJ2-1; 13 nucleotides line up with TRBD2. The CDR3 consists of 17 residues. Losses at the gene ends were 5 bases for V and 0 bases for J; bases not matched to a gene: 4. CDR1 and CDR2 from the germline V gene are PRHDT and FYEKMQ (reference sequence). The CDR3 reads CASSARTSGSSYNEQFF. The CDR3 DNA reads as TGTGCCAGCAGCGCCCGGACTAGCGGGAGCTCCTACAATGAGCAGTTCTTC.

The CDR3 DNA reads TGTGCCAGCAGCGTAGCTGGCGACAGGGCAGACGAGCAGTACTTC. This translates into CASSVAGDRADEQYF. The chain employs TRBV9 and TRBJ2-7; 7 nucleotides line up with TRBD1. V gave up 0 bases and J gave up 5 bases; unmatched junction bases: 8. The CDR3 consists of 15 residues. Germline loops: CDR1 SGDLS, CDR2 YYNGEE. Looking up the rest from reference TRBV9 and TRBJ2-7 gives the full variable domain: DSGVTQTPKHLITATGQRVTLRCSPRSGDLSVYWYQQSLDQGLQFLIQYYNGEERAKGNILERFSAQQFPDLHSELNLSSLELGDSALYFCASSVAGDRADEQYFGPGTRLTVT.

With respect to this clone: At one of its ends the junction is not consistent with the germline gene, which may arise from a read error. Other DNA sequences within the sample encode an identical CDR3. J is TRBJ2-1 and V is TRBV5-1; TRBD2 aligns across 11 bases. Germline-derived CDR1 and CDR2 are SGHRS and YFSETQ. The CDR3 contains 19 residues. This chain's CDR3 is CASSLGALAGEWTYNEQFF. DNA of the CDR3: TGCGCCAGCAGCTTGGGGGCACTAGCGGGGGAATGGACCTACAATGAACAGTTCTTC.

In DNA, the CDR3 is TGTGCCAGCAGCTTTGGCGGGACAGGGGCCTACGAGCAGTACTTC. Protein product: CASSFGGTGAYEQYF. V and J are TRBV7-9 and TRBJ2-7, with 10 bases fitting TRBD1. Germline lookup yields CDR1 SEHNR and CDR2 FQNEAQ (reference sequence). The V segment lost 3 bases and the J segment 2 bases; nucleotides outside the gene matches: 4. This CDR3 contains 15 residues.